The 8 T cell receptor beta chains presented below share a single source sample, sequenced in a study of cytomegalovirus exposure and HLA in healthy donors. PCR primers comprised 60 Vbeta and 13 Jbeta primers. The data were produced by immunoSEQ multiplex PCR, yet TCRdb's version contains in-frame clones alone and is incomplete. Among about 55,000 clones listed, approximately 80% were seen once. Material for sequencing was PBMCs. The receptors here all came from a female donor in good health and CMV-seronegative.

The gene calls are TRBV15 and TRBJ2-7; 7 positions agree with TRBD1. The CDR3 sequence is 16 residues long. Germline assignment: CDR1 LNHNV and CDR2 YYDKDF (reference sequence). After removal of 1 base from V and 7 bases from J, the junction contained 13 bases not matched to a gene. Written as DNA, the CDR3 is TGTGCCACCAGCAGAGGAGGACAGGCCCGCTTGGAGGAGCAGTACTTC. It specifies CATSRGGQARLEEQYF.

J is TRBJ2-5 and V is TRBV10-3; 9 bases are a match to TRBD2. The CDR3 covers 15 residues. Germline V gene lookup returns CDR1 ENHRY and CDR2 SYGVKD. V was pared by 3 bases and J by 2 bases, with 4 bases of the junction left unmatched. This CDR3 reads CAISEGTSGQETQYF. CDR3 in DNA: TGTGCCATCAGTGAAGGAACTAGCGGGCAAGAGACCCAGTACTTC.

This chain links TRBV11-2 with TRBJ2-5; 11 nucleotides match TRBD2. V gave up 11 bases and J gave up 2 bases; unmatched junction bases: 7. The germline V gene encodes CDR1 SGHAT and CDR2 FQNNGV. This CDR3 is built from 14 residues. DNA for the CDR3: TGTGCCTCAGCTCCTAGCGGGGGGCAAGAGACCCAGTACTTC. Protein sequence: CASAPSGGQETQYF.

The chain is built from TRBV28 and TRBJ2-1; D not certain. The CDR3 runs 15 residues. Germline loops: CDR1 MDHEN, CDR2 SYDVKM. V lost 5 bases and J 2 bases, leaving 13 bases between the germline ends. The CDR3 sequence is CASSTDLLTYNEQFF. CDR3 sequence (DNA): TGTGCCAGCAGTACAGATTTATTAACCTACAATGAGCAGTTCTTC. The full variable domain, its missing parts supplied by reference TRBV28 and TRBJ2-1, is DVKVTQSSRYLVKRTGEKVFLECVQDMDHENMFWYRQDPGLGLRLIYFSYDVKMKEKGDIPEGYSVSREKKERFSLILESASTNQTSMYLCASSTDLLTYNEQFFGPGTRLTVL.

The chain links TRBV6-6 to TRBJ1-1, with D perhaps matching TRBD1 (6 bases). The V and J ends lost 2 bases and 0 bases respectively, with 10 bases between them. The CDR3 has 15 amino acids. CDR1 and CDR2 from the germline V gene are MNHNY and SVGAGI (reference sequence). In DNA, the CDR3 is TGTGCCAGCAGTTACACCCGGACAGTGAACACTGAAGCTTTCTTT. This translates into CASSYTRTVNTEAFF.

The genes are TRBV4-2 and TRBJ2-1; TRBD2 agrees at 12 bases. The germline CDR1 and CDR2 sequences are LGHNA and YNFKEQ. This CDR3 is 24 amino acids long. The junction had 28 bases not matched to a gene; V was cut back by 1 base and J by 6 bases. CDR3 bases: TGTGCCAGCAGCCAAGCCCCCTACAGGGGGCGTCGAGCTAGCGGGAGGGCCGAGGTCAATGAGCAGTTCTTC. This encodes CASSQAPYRGRRASGRAEVNEQFF.

In the case of this clone: At one end, the junction sequence differs from germline, possibly due to a read error. V and J are TRBV12-5 and TRBJ1-1, with a possible D match to TRBD1 (6 bases). CDR1 LGHNT and CDR2 FRNRAP come from the germline V gene. The CDR3 consists of 11 residues. The CDR3 nucleotides read TGTGCTAGTGGTGTTACGAACAGGGCTCTCTTT. Protein product: CASGVTNRALF.

This chain connects TRBV10-3 to TRBJ2-2; perhaps TRBD2 as D (6 bases). V lost 6 bases, J lost 6 bases, and 8 bases lay in between. Per the germline V gene, CDR1 is ENHRY and CDR2 is SYGVKD. The CDR3 runs to 12 residues. CDR3 in amino acids: CAIRASAGELFF. CDR3 nucleotide sequence: TGTGCCATCAGGGCTAGCGCCGGGGAGCTGTTTTTT.